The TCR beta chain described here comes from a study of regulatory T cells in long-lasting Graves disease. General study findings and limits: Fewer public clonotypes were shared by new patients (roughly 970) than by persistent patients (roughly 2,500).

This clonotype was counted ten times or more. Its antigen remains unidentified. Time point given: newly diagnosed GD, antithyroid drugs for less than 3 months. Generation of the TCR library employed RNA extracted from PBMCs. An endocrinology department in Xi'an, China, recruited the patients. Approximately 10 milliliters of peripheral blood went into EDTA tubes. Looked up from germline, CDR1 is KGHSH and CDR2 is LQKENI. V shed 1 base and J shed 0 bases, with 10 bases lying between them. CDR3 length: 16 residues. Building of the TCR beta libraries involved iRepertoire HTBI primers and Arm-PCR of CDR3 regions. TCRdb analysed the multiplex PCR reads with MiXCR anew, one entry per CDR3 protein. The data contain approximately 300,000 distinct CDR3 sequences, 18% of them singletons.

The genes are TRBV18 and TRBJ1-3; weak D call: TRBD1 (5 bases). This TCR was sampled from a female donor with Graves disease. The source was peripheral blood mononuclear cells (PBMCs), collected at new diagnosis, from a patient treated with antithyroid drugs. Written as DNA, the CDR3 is TGTGCCAGCTCACCACTCGACAGTAACTCTGGAAACACCATATATTTT. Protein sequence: CASSPLDSNSGNTIYF. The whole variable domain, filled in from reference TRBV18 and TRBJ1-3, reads NAGVMQNPRHLVRRRGQEARLRCSPMKGHSHVYWYRQLPEEGLKFMVYLQKENIIDESGMPKERFSAEFPKEGPSILRIQQVVRGDSAAYFCASSPLDSNSGNTIYFGEGSWLTVV.